This T cell receptor beta chain was identified during a study of cytomegalovirus exposure and HLA in healthy donors. Use of 60 Vbeta and 13 Jbeta primers characterized the PCR. Measured with immunoSEQ multiplex PCR; TCRdb has only the in-frame clones, and not every one. The sample holds about 170,000 clones; about two thirds are singletons and the top ten take 2.5%. This sequence was found in a human donor in good health. Sequenced material: PBMCs.

CDR3 residues: CASSSRVTGGSGEQYF. The CDR3 bases are TGTGCCAGCAGCTCGAGGGTGACAGGGGGGTCTGGTGAGCAGTACTTC. V usage is TRBV9 and J usage is TRBJ2-7; 9 bases line up with TRBD1. The CDR3 contains 16 residues. Germline V lookup: CDR1 SGDLS, CDR2 YYNGEE. With 4 bases clipped from V and 7 bases from J, the junction kept 15 bases outside the gene matches.